This T cell receptor (beta chain) was profiled in a study of beta chain features in type 1 diabetes. Overall study context: Healthy donors resembled patients in age, gender and cell yields. Across the samples, over 85 million sorted cells were examined in total.

cDNA synthesis used the whole RNA isolate, giving expressed TCRB sequences. Clones were sequenced by immunoSEQ multiplex PCR, and TCRdb holds only the in-frame ones, with some missing. Of over 150,000 clones in the sample, approximately 10% were seen once. A remark on this clone: Its specificity is not known.

Findings and limits, study-wide: When Type 1 diabetes patients were examined, their TCRB CDR3s proved moderately but significantly shorter in all four CD4+ subsets. A pattern of fewer insertions and more deletions at VDJ junctions was seen in type 1 diabetes patients.

The clonotype originates from a man aged 25 to 40 with type 1 diabetes. The source material was central memory CD4+ T cells from blood.

Here the CDR3 reads CAWSRTSSPYNEQFF. In DNA form, the CDR3 reads TGTGCCTGGAGTCGGACTAGCAGTCCGTACAATGAGCAGTTCTTC. The chain links TRBV30 to TRBJ2-1; 8 nucleotides align to TRBD2. The CDR3 is 15 amino acids. V gave up 2 bases and J gave up 4 bases; unmatched junction bases: 7. Germline V lookup: CDR1 GTSNPN, CDR2 SVGIG (reference sequence).